This T cell receptor beta chain was recorded in a study of T cells after yellow fever vaccination. Findings and caveats of the study: Faster peaking, at day 5 versus 15, marked a secondary response that was weaker. Post-booster reappearance was seen for most primary-vaccination clones (around 96% CD4, around 90% CD8). Abundant clonotypes (contaminants from the bulk population) could be present in FACS-sorted repertoires.

The study made its TCR cDNA through 5'RACE template switching. That step introduced a universal primer site along with UMIs. MiXCR, run by TCRdb on the 5' RACE reads, gives a single entry per CDR3 protein. The profile shows approximately 70,000 distinct CDR3 sequences, around 7.1% of them singletons. This clonotype was found a few times. Antigen: not known. CDR1 and CDR2 (germline): LGHNA, YNFKEQ. The CDR3 covers 15 residues. With V trimmed by 4 bases and J by 8 bases, 4 bases remained unmatched. The V gene is TRBV4-2, the J gene TRBJ2-1; 14 nucleotides align to TRBD2. The sequenced sample was CD8+ T cells sorted from PBMCs, obtained 9 to 10 days after the first yellow fever vaccination. This TCR was recovered from a man between 18 and 35 years old who received the YFV17D yellow fever vaccine. CDR3 sequence (DNA): TGTGCCAGCAGCCCGACTAGCGGGGGGGCGTATGAGCAGTTCTTC. Its translation is CASSPTSGGAYEQFF.